These T cell receptor beta chains were read from a single sample in a study of identical twins. One entry per CDR3 protein, called by TCRdb with MiXCR from the 5' RACE reads. The sample has just over 500,000 distinct CDR3 sequences; roughly 21% are singletons. These records were also assigned to another study, of T cells expressing NK-cell markers.

The sample taken for sequencing was CD4+ T cells sorted from blood. These receptors came from a woman aged 18 to 35 in good health. The CDR3 runs from the conserved cysteine through the conserved F or W. Fields, in order: D gene, clone size, V gene, J gene, CDR3 protein, CDR3 DNA. D genes are given only for firm matches. Some rows have no size entry. The others give once, few or many, or a class for an expanded clone.

NA	NA	TRBV20-1	TRBJ2-7	CSAWGGTSYEQYF	TGCAGTGCTTGGGGTGGGACATCCTACGAGCAGTACTTC
NA	few	TRBV20-1	TRBJ2-1	CSAWNSLIGVEQFF	TGCAGTGCTTGGAATTCTTTAATCGGCGTTGAGCAGTTCTTC
NA	NA	TRBV6-5	TRBJ1-1	CASSYQPRGTEAFF	TGTGCCAGCAGTTACCAGCCCCGGGGCACTGAAGCTTTCTTT
NA	few	TRBV5-1	TRBJ1-5	CASRGQEDQPQHF	TGCGCCAGCAGGGGGCAGGAAGATCAGCCCCAGCATTTT
NA	few	TRBV2	TRBJ1-5	CASSVTRGAQPQHF	TGTGCCAGCAGTGTTACGAGAGGGGCCCAGCCCCAGCATTTT
NA	few	TRBV4-2	TRBJ2-2	CASRDPTGELFF	TGTGCCAGCAGGGACCCTACCGGGGAGCTGTTTTTT
NA	NA	TRBV20-1	TRBJ1-5	CSARGTNSNQPQHF	TGCAGTGCTAGAGGGACAAATAGCAATCAGCCCCAGCATTTT
NA	many	TRBV12-3/TRBV12-4	TRBJ1-5	CASSPSLNQPQHF	TGTGCCAGCAGTCCGTCTCTGAATCAGCCCCAGCATTTT
NA	NA	TRBV20-1	TRBJ2-7	CSARNYRELREQYF	TGCAGTGCTAGAAACTACAGGGAGCTCAGGGAGCAGTACTTC
NA	many	TRBV18	TRBJ1-6	CASSSERNSPLHF	TGTGCCAGCTCTTCGGAAAGAAATTCACCCCTCCACTTT
NA	NA	TRBV20-1	TRBJ2-1	CSASQGRDEQFF	TGCAGTGCTAGTCAGGGGAGGGATGAGCAGTTCTTC
TRBD1	NA	TRBV7-9	TRBJ1-6	CASTTGTGMSPLHF	TGTGCCAGCACGACCGGGACAGGGATGTCACCCCTCCACTTT
NA	NA	TRBV9	TRBJ2-2	CASSPGVTGELFF	TGTGCCAGCAGCCCGGGGGTCACCGGGGAGCTGTTTTTT
NA	NA	TRBV4-3	TRBJ2-1	CASAPVAASYNEQFF	TGCGCCAGCGCCCCGGTGGCGGCTTCCTACAATGAGCAGTTCTTC
NA	few	TRBV25-1	TRBJ1-4	CASSEPRGEGEKLFF	TGTGCCAGCAGTGAACCGAGGGGAGAAGGTGAAAAACTGTTTTTT
NA	many	TRBV7-2	TRBJ2-3	CASSLARRTDTQYF	TGTGCCAGCAGCTTAGCAAGGCGCACAGATACGCAGTATTTT
TRBD2	few	TRBV5-1	TRBJ2-1	CASSPTTLAGYYNEQFF	TGCGCCAGCAGCCCCACCACCCTAGCGGGGTACTACAATGAGCAGTTCTTC
TRBD2	NA	TRBV12-3/TRBV12-4	TRBJ2-1	CASSNSGGYNEQFF	TGTGCCAGCAGTAATAGCGGGGGCTACAATGAGCAGTTCTTC
NA	NA	TRBV7-9	TRBJ2-3	CASSLSAFSTDTQYF	TGTGCCAGCAGCCTGTCAGCGTTTAGCACAGATACGCAGTATTTT
TRBD2	many	TRBV20-1	TRBJ2-1	CSAHSGSYNEQFF	TGCAGTGCTCATAGCGGGAGCTACAATGAGCAGTTCTTC
NA	few	TRBV12-3/TRBV12-4	TRBJ1-4	CASSALGGRREKLFF	TGTGCCAGCAGTGCTCTGGGGGGGCGTCGTGAAAAACTGTTTTTT
NA	NA	TRBV30	TRBJ2-3	CASGRVRALFVDTQYF	TGTGCCTCGGGGAGAGTCCGGGCGTTGTTTGTGGATACGCAGTATTTT
TRBD2	NA	TRBV20-1	TRBJ2-1	CSAISPSGISYNEQFF	TGCAGTGCTATCTCCCCTAGCGGGATCAGTTACAATGAGCAGTTCTTC
TRBD1	NA	TRBV7-8	TRBJ1-2	CASSPSQGAEGYTF	TGTGCCAGCAGCCCATCCCAGGGGGCGGAGGGCTACACCTTC
TRBD1	few	TRBV4-3	TRBJ1-2	CASSQETGWTGYTF	TGCGCCAGCAGCCAAGAGACAGGGTGGACGGGCTACACCTTC
NA	NA	TRBV6-1	TRBJ2-7	CASSLQEKRTYEQYF	TGTGCCAGCAGTCTTCAGGAGAAGAGAACCTACGAGCAGTACTTC
NA	few	TRBV20-1	TRBJ2-1	CSARSPREQFF	TGCAGTGCTAGGTCGCCACGAGAGCAGTTCTTC
NA	NA	TRBV20-1	TRBJ2-3	CSAPRGAATTDTQYF	TGCAGTGCTCCAAGGGGCGCGGCAACCACAGATACGCAGTATTTT
NA	many	TRBV20-1	TRBJ2-7	CSAPYVRGATPYEQYF	TGCAGTGCCCCCTATGTCCGGGGGGCAACCCCTTACGAGCAGTACTTC
TRBD1	many	TRBV12-3/TRBV12-4	TRBJ2-1	CASSFGTGVYEQFF	TGTGCCAGCAGTTTCGGGACAGGGGTTTATGAGCAGTTCTTC
NA	NA	TRBV9	TRBJ2-7	CASSVALGVGYEQYF	TGTGCCAGCAGCGTAGCTTTGGGGGTGGGGTACGAGCAGTACTTC
TRBD2	NA	TRBV12-3/TRBV12-4	TRBJ2-5	CASLKRGIQETQYF	TGTGCCAGCCTTAAGCGGGGGATACAAGAGACCCAGTACTTC
NA	few	TRBV7-2	TRBJ1-1	CASSPRGYTEAFF	TGTGCCAGCAGCCCAAGGGGGTACACTGAAGCTTTCTTT
TRBD1	NA	TRBV12-3/TRBV12-4	TRBJ2-7	CASRTTTGGEQYF	TGTGCCAGCAGAACGACGACAGGGGGCGAGCAGTACTTC
NA	NA	TRBV7-1	TRBJ2-5	CASSSRPGQSLADYQETQYF	TGTGCCAGCAGCTCCCGTCCGGGACAATCGCTAGCGGACTACCAAGAGACCCAGTACTTC
NA	many	TRBV29-1	TRBJ1-1	CSVEDLADIMNTEAFF	TGCAGCGTTGAAGATCTTGCAGACATCATGAACACTGAAGCTTTCTTT
NA	few	TRBV12-3/TRBV12-4	TRBJ2-3	CASSFPMVADTQYF	TGTGCCAGCAGTTTCCCTATGGTGGCAGATACGCAGTATTTT
NA	NA	TRBV2	TRBJ1-5	CASNTLGVNQPQHF	TGTGCCAGCAATACCCTAGGTGTCAATCAGCCCCAGCATTTT
TRBD1	few	TRBV20-1	TRBJ1-2	CSARDTGAEGANGYTF	TGCAGTGCTAGAGATACGGGGGCAGAGGGGGCGAATGGCTACACCTTC
NA	few	TRBV4-2	TRBJ2-6	CASSHSQSSGANVLTF	TGTGCCAGCAGCCATTCACAGAGCTCTGGGGCCAACGTCCTGACTTTC
NA	NA	TRBV7-2	TRBJ2-7	CASSGGGGSYEQYF	TGTGCCAGCAGTGGGGGGGGCGGGTCCTACGAGCAGTACTTC
NA	many	TRBV12-3/TRBV12-4	TRBJ1-6	CASSLGSESPLHF	TGTGCCAGCAGTTTAGGAAGCGAGTCACCCCTCCACTTT
NA	many	TRBV7-2	TRBJ1-1	CASSPGLLNTEAFF	TGTGCCAGCAGCCCGGGACTGCTGAACACTGAAGCTTTCTTT
NA	few	TRBV20-1	TRBJ2-4	CSARGYRAGDIQYF	TGCAGTGCTAGAGGTTACAGGGCCGGGGACATTCAGTACTTC
NA	NA	TRBV3-1	TRBJ2-7	CASSKSPPYEQYF	TGTGCCAGCAGCAAGTCGCCACCCTACGAGCAGTACTTC
NA	NA	TRBV20-1	TRBJ1-2	CSARDRHRSGGYTF	TGCAGTGCTAGAGACCGACACCGCTCAGGTGGCTACACCTTC
TRBD2	NA	TRBV5-1	TRBJ2-7	CASSTAGTSGSVEQYF	TGCGCCAGCAGCACGGCCGGGACTAGCGGGTCGGTGGAGCAGTACTTC
NA	NA	TRBV29-1	TRBJ1-6	CSVKTANSPLHF	TGCAGCGTTAAGACGGCAAATTCACCCCTCCACTTT
NA	NA	TRBV29-1	TRBJ2-4	CSVALSMGGAAKNIQYF	TGCAGCGTTGCCCTTTCCATGGGGGGGGCAGCCAAAAACATTCAGTACTTC
TRBD1	few	TRBV5-5	TRBJ2-7	CASSLNPGTGVYEQYF	TGTGCCAGCAGCTTAAACCCCGGGACAGGGGTCTACGAGCAGTACTTC
NA	many	TRBV6-6	TRBJ2-3	CATRDTTDTQYF	TGTGCCACCAGGGACACCACAGATACGCAGTATTTT
NA	many	TRBV5-1	TRBJ2-1	CASSLARGEQFF	TGCGCCAGCAGCTTGGCCAGAGGGGAGCAGTTCTTC
NA	few	TRBV7-2	TRBJ1-2	CASSLDTIYGYTF	TGTGCCAGCAGCCTGGACACCATCTATGGCTACACCTTC